Following are 17 T cell receptor beta chains from one sample sequenced in a study of blood T cell repertoires in COVID-19. Assay: immunoSEQ multiplex PCR; the TCRdb copy retains only in-frame clones and omits some. The data show 150,000 to 200,000 clones, roughly four fifths seen once. Material: PBMCs or T cells enriched from blood (not recorded which). These receptors were obtained from a man between 50 and 59 years old who had recovered from COVID-19.

The J gene is TRBJ1-2, the V gene TRBV2; D possibly corresponds to TRBD1 (5 bases). From germline, CDR1 is SNHLY and CDR2 FYNNEI. The CDR3 covers 13 residues. Trimming cost V 8 bases and J 8 bases, with 18 bases left between them. The DNA of the CDR3 is TGTGCCAGCGGCCGGGACTCCTCCACCGGCTACACCTTC. This codes for CASGRDSSTGYTF.

The V call is TRBV10-1, the J call TRBJ1-2; D unclear. Trimming removed 3 bases at V and 2 bases at J, with 7 bases between. Germline V gene sequence: CDR1 WNHNN, CDR2 SYGVQD (reference sequence). CDR3 length equals 13 residues. The CDR3 loop is CASSENRNYGYTF. CDR3 nucleotides: TGCGCCAGCAGTGAAAACAGAAACTATGGCTACACCTTC.

This chain joins TRBV10-2 and TRBJ1-6, with 7 bases identical to TRBD1. The CDR3 sequence is 15 residues long. J lost 6 bases, V lost 2 bases, and 4 bases had no gene match. CDR1 and CDR2 (germline): WSHSY, SAAADI. CDR3 loop: CASSERGQFNSPLHF. Here the CDR3 DNA reads TGCGCCAGCAGTGAGAGGGGACAGTTTAATTCACCCCTCCACTTT.

This clone has only one observation. The V call is TRBV5-4, the J call TRBJ1-4, with D unresolved. CDR3 length equals 15 residues. V lost 0 bases and J 8 bases, leaving 14 bases between the germline ends. Germline V gene data show CDR1 as SGHNT and CDR2 as YYREEE (reference sequence). The CDR3 here is CASSLAGAGREKLFF. The CDR3 DNA reads TGTGCCAGCAGCTTGGCGGGAGCGGGTCGGGAAAAACTGTTTTTT.

The chain is built from TRBV28 and TRBJ1-2; a weak D match, TRBD1 (6 bases). The V and J ends lost 4 bases and 4 bases respectively, with 16 bases between them. The CDR3 runs to 15 residues. The germline V gene encodes CDR1 MDHEN and CDR2 SYDVKM. The CDR3 protein is CASSSGQRESYGYTF. In DNA form, the CDR3 reads TGTGCCAGCAGTTCCGGACAGAGGGAAAGCTATGGCTACACCTTC.

This clone has ten or more counts. The gene calls are TRBV7-2 and TRBJ1-5; TRBD1 aligns across 8 bases. Germline V gene sequence: CDR1 SGHTA, CDR2 FQGNSA. CDR3 length: 16 amino acids. Trimming cost V 1 base and J 3 bases; bases outside gene matches: 5. CDR3 bases: TGTGCCAGCAGCTTAGGCCGGGACAGGCACAATCAGCCCCAGCATTTT. Protein product: CASSLGRDRHNQPQHF.

The chain links TRBV7-9 to TRBJ2-3; 7 positions agree with TRBD2. Germline CDR1 is SEHNR and CDR2 is FQNEAQ (reference sequence). The CDR3 runs to 15 residues. V dropped 4 bases and J dropped 1; count of bases not matched to a gene: 5. The CDR3 reads CASSSLRGGTDTQYF. The CDR3 coding sequence is TGTGCCAGCAGCTCCTTACGGGGGGGCACAGATACGCAGTATTTT.

The chain uses TRBV9 and TRBJ2-2; 10 bases match TRBD2. The CDR3 spans 16 residues. Germline V gene sequence: CDR1 SGDLS, CDR2 YYNGEE. With V trimmed by 3 bases and J by 1 base, 3 bases remained unmatched. In DNA, the CDR3 is TGTGCCAGCAGCGGGCGGACTAGCGGGAACACCGGGGAGCTGTTTTTT. This sequence encodes CASSGRTSGNTGELFF. Drawing the rest from reference TRBV9 and TRBJ2-2, the complete variable domain is DSGVTQTPKHLITATGQRVTLRCSPRSGDLSVYWYQQSLDQGLQFLIQYYNGEERAKGNILERFSAQQFPDLHSELNLSSLELGDSALYFCASSGRTSGNTGELFFGEGSRLTVL.

This clone was detected only once. The chain employs TRBV25-1 and TRBJ1-2; 10 bases agree with TRBD1. Germline CDR1 MGHDK, CDR2 SYGVNS. The CDR3 consists of 15 residues. J lost 8 bases, V lost 2 bases, and 8 bases had no gene match. This chain's CDR3 is CASSEGGTGAKGYTF. In DNA form, the CDR3 reads TGTGCCAGCAGTGAAGGGGGGACAGGGGCAAAGGGCTACACCTTC.

This sequence joins TRBV9 and TRBJ2-7; TRBD1 is a possible D gene (5 bases). The germline V gene encodes CDR1 SGDLS and CDR2 YYNGEE. Trimming removed 1 base at V and 2 bases at J, with 10 bases between. CDR3 length equals 14 residues. The DNA of the CDR3 is TGTGCCAGCAGCGTAACAGGAGACCCCTACGAGCAGTACTTC. It is translated as CASSVTGDPYEQYF.

The chain is built from TRBV18 and TRBJ2-7, with 7 bases matching TRBD1. Germline-derived CDR1 and CDR2 are KGHSH and LQKENI. J gave up 6 bases and V 5 bases, and 4 bases lay outside the gene matches. The CDR3 covers 12 residues. The CDR3 loop reads CASSTNRGEQYF. The CDR3 DNA reads TGTGCCAGCTCAACTAACAGGGGCGAGCAGTACTTC.

The chain links TRBV6-5 to TRBJ2-1; 7 positions agree with TRBD1. The CDR3 consists of 16 residues. Germline trimming cut 0 bases from V and 1 base from J; bases unmatched to any gene: 3. Germline lookup yields CDR1 MNHEY and CDR2 SVGAGI. The CDR3 nucleotides are TGTGCCAGCAGTTACTCAGGGGGCATGTCCTACAATGAGCAGTTCTTC. This translates into CASSYSGGMSYNEQFF.

The chain recombines TRBV19 with TRBJ1-2; D call uncertain. The CDR3 extends over 11 amino acids. Germline V CDR1 and CDR2: LNHDA, SQIVND (reference sequence). V lost 3 bases and J 8 bases, leaving 7 bases between the germline ends. The CDR3 loop reads CASSISGGYTF. CDR3 DNA sequence: TGTGCCAGTAGTATCTCGGGAGGCTACACCTTC.

The chain combines TRBV3-1 (or the pseudogene TRBV3-2) with TRBJ1-1, with a possible D match to TRBD1 (5 bases). The germline V gene has CDR1 LGHDT and CDR2 YNNKEL (reference sequence). Trimming left V 4 bases short and J 10 bases short, with 13 bases between. This CDR3 spans 12 amino acids. Written as DNA, the CDR3 is TGTGCCAGCAGCCCGGGTTGGGGCGTAGCTTTCTTT. It encodes CASSPGWGVAFF.

V usage is TRBV6-5 and J usage is TRBJ1-1, with D unclear. V dropped 6 bases and J dropped 3 bases, with 8 bases sitting between them. CDR1 is MNHEY and CDR2 is SVGAGI in the germline V gene. The CDR3 contains 12 residues. The CDR3 loop reads CASREFHTEAFF. The CDR3 DNA reads as TGTGCCAGCAGGGAGTTCCACACTGAAGCTTTCTTT.

The sample holds a few counts of this clone. The chain uses TRBV4-1 and TRBJ2-7, with 8 nucleotides matching TRBD1. V gave up 4 bases and J gave up 2 bases; unmatched junction bases: 7. The CDR3 is made up of 15 amino acids. CDR1 is MGHRA and CDR2 is YSYEKL in the germline V gene. The DNA for the CDR3 is TGCGCCAGCAGCCCGCTAAACAGGGGGACCTACGAGCAGTACTTC. Its translation is CASSPLNRGTYEQYF.

The V gene is TRBV19, the J gene TRBJ1-1; the D is unclear. The germline gives CDR1 LNHDA, CDR2 SQIVND (reference sequence). This CDR3 has 12 amino acids. Trimming shortened V by 6 bases and J by 2 bases, and 7 bases separated the two germline ends. This chain's CDR3 is CASRPGNTEAFF. CDR3 nucleotide sequence: TGTGCCAGTAGACCGGGTAACACTGAAGCTTTCTTT.